These T cell receptor beta chains were read from a single sample in a study of OX40 agonist ivuxolimab in advanced cancers. Produced via immunoSEQ multiplex PCR; TCRdb's table is partial and in-frame only. The table lists about 100,000 clones, 89% of them singletons. The sequenced sample was CD4+ or CD8+ T cells sorted from blood, obtained in a trial of the OX40 agonist ivuxolimab. The source is an adult with an advanced solid tumor such as melanoma, head and neck, liver or kidney cancer. Both conserved end residues are part of each CDR3. The order of the fields is D gene, clone size, J gene, V gene, CDR3 DNA, CDR3 protein. The D gene is left open where the match is weak. Rows give clone size only sometimes, using once, few, many, or a class for an expanded clone.

D gene: NA; clone size: NA; J gene: TRBJ1-1; V gene: TRBV19; CDR3 DNA: TGTGCCAGTAGTATTCAAGGCAGCCAAAACACTGAAGCTTTCTTT; CDR3 protein: CASSIQGSQNTEAFF
D gene: NA; clone size: NA; J gene: TRBJ1-2; V gene: TRBV29-1; CDR3 DNA: TGCAGCGTTGGGGCAGGGGACTATGGCTACACCTTC; CDR3 protein: CSVGAGDYGYTF
D gene: NA; clone size: NA; J gene: TRBJ2-2; V gene: TRBV5-1; CDR3 DNA: TGCGCCAGCAGCTTGGATAGGGCCGGCGGGGAGCTGTTTTTT; CDR3 protein: CASSLDRAGGELFF
D gene: NA; clone size: once; J gene: TRBJ1-5; V gene: TRBV20-1; CDR3 DNA: TGCAGTGCTGGACTGTACCAGCCCCAGCATTTT; CDR3 protein: CSAGLYQPQHF
D gene: NA; clone size: NA; J gene: TRBJ2-1; V gene: TRBV5-4; CDR3 DNA: TGTGCCAGCAGCTTTAGGAATGAGCAGTTCTTC; CDR3 protein: CASSFRNEQFF
D gene: TRBD1; clone size: NA; J gene: TRBJ2-2; V gene: TRBV28; CDR3 DNA: TGTGCCAGCAGCCCGCGACGACAGGGGGCGTTCACCGGGGAGCTGTTTTTT; CDR3 protein: CASSPRRQGAFTGELFF
D gene: NA; clone size: once; J gene: TRBJ1-6; V gene: TRBV15; CDR3 DNA: TGTGCCACCAGCAGGACCGGGACGGGCAATTCACCCCTCCACTTT; CDR3 protein: CATSRTGTGNSPLHF
D gene: TRBD2; clone size: NA; J gene: TRBJ2-3; V gene: TRBV7-2; CDR3 DNA: TGTGCCAGCAGCCCAGAAGGACTAGAAACAGATACGCAGTATTTT; CDR3 protein: CASSPEGLETDTQYF
D gene: NA; clone size: NA; J gene: TRBJ2-3; V gene: TRBV4-1; CDR3 DNA: TGCGCCAGCAGCCAAAGGGAACTAGCCGGAGGAACAGATACGCAGTATTTT; CDR3 protein: CASSQRELAGGTDTQYF
D gene: NA; clone size: few; J gene: TRBJ1-2; V gene: TRBV9; CDR3 DNA: TGTGCCAGCAGCGCAAACACAGGGTGGGGAAACTATGGCTACACCTTC; CDR3 protein: CASSANTGWGNYGYTF
D gene: TRBD2; clone size: few; J gene: TRBJ2-7; V gene: TRBV7-9; CDR3 DNA: TGTGCCAGCAGCTTCCCGGGACTAGAGTACGAGCAGTACTTC; CDR3 protein: CASSFPGLEYEQYF
D gene: NA; clone size: NA; J gene: TRBJ2-1; V gene: TRBV2; CDR3 DNA: TGTGCCAGCAGTGAAGTAGCGGCGGGGGTTACCGGGGGCGGTGAGCAGTTCTTC; CDR3 protein: CASSEVAAGVTGGGEQFF
D gene: NA; clone size: NA; J gene: TRBJ2-6; V gene: TRBV5-4; CDR3 DNA: TGTGCCAGCAGCTTGGACGCCGGGGCTGGGGCCAACGTCCTGACTTTC; CDR3 protein: CASSLDAGAGANVLTF
D gene: NA; clone size: NA; J gene: TRBJ1-1; V gene: TRBV5-6; CDR3 DNA: TGTGCCAGCAGTAATCAGGGTCCCCCAACCATGAACACTGAAGCTTTCTTT; CDR3 protein: CASSNQGPPTMNTEAFF
D gene: NA; clone size: NA; J gene: TRBJ2-7; V gene: TRBV7-8; CDR3 DNA: TGTGCCAGCAGCCCCCGGGTCGGACCCACCTACGAGCAGTACTTC; CDR3 protein: CASSPRVGPTYEQYF
D gene: NA; clone size: NA; J gene: TRBJ1-3; V gene: TRBV4-2; CDR3 DNA: TGTGCCAGCAGCCCCGGGGCTCTCTCTGGAAACACCATATATTTT; CDR3 protein: CASSPGALSGNTIYF
D gene: NA; clone size: NA; J gene: TRBJ2-1; V gene: TRBV14; CDR3 DNA: TGTGCCAGCAGGAGTTACGGGGACAATGAGCAGTTCTTC; CDR3 protein: CASRSYGDNEQFF
D gene: NA; clone size: NA; J gene: TRBJ2-7; V gene: TRBV5-6; CDR3 DNA: TGTGCCAGCAGCCAGGGCTCCTACGAGCAGTACTTC; CDR3 protein: CASSQGSYEQYF
D gene: TRBD2; clone size: NA; J gene: TRBJ2-1; V gene: TRBV2; CDR3 DNA: TGTGCCAGCAGTGAAACCCGCGGGAGGGCCGGAAATGAGCAGTTCTTC; CDR3 protein: CASSETRGRAGNEQFF
D gene: NA; clone size: few; J gene: TRBJ2-2; V gene: TRBV6-5; CDR3 DNA: TGTGCCAGCAGTTACTCCCCAGGCGGGGAGCTGTTTTTT; CDR3 protein: CASSYSPGGELFF
D gene: NA; clone size: NA; J gene: TRBJ2-3; V gene: TRBV27; CDR3 DNA: TGTGCCAGCAGTTATCTGGCTACCACAGATACGCAGTATTTT; CDR3 protein: CASSYLATTDTQYF
D gene: NA; clone size: NA; J gene: TRBJ2-7; V gene: TRBV27; CDR3 DNA: TGTGCCAGCAGTCCCTATGGGGAGGGGGCCTACGAGCAGTACTTC; CDR3 protein: CASSPYGEGAYEQYF
D gene: NA; clone size: NA; J gene: TRBJ1-1; V gene: TRBV27; CDR3 DNA: TGTGCCAGCAGTTTTCAACGGGGTCGGGCAAGAACTGAAGCTTTCTTT; CDR3 protein: CASSFQRGRARTEAFF
D gene: TRBD2; clone size: NA; J gene: TRBJ2-2; V gene: TRBV11-2; CDR3 DNA: TGTGCCAGCAGGAAAGGGACTAGCGGGAGGGCCAACTCCGGGGAGCTGTTTTTT; CDR3 protein: CASRKGTSGRANSGELFF
D gene: TRBD1; clone size: NA; J gene: TRBJ2-1; V gene: TRBV29-1; CDR3 DNA: TGCAGCGTTGCGACAGGGGGAACCTCATCCGAGTTCTTC; CDR3 protein: CSVATGGTSSEFF
D gene: NA; clone size: NA; J gene: TRBJ2-2; V gene: TRBV19; CDR3 DNA: TGTGCCAGTATCCCCTCCCTGGCAGGGTGGGCCTCCGGGGAGCTGTTTTTT; CDR3 protein: CASIPSLAGWASGELFF
D gene: NA; clone size: NA; J gene: TRBJ2-3; V gene: TRBV7-8; CDR3 DNA: TGTGCCAGCAGCACAAGACAGTCAGATACGCAGTATTTT; CDR3 protein: CASSTRQSDTQYF
D gene: NA; clone size: NA; J gene: TRBJ1-2; V gene: TRBV19; CDR3 DNA: TGTGCCAGTAGTGTCCATAGTTTTTACGGCTACACCTTC; CDR3 protein: CASSVHSFYGYTF
D gene: TRBD2; clone size: once; J gene: TRBJ2-3; V gene: TRBV30; CDR3 DNA: TGTGCCTGGAGCCGGCGGGGGGGCACAGATACGCAGTATTTT; CDR3 protein: CAWSRRGGTDTQYF
D gene: NA; clone size: few; J gene: TRBJ2-7; V gene: TRBV29-1; CDR3 DNA: TGCAGCGTTGAAGATCTTTGGCAGGGGAGGAACGAGCAGTACTTC; CDR3 protein: CSVEDLWQGRNEQYF
D gene: TRBD1; clone size: few; J gene: TRBJ2-7; V gene: TRBV29-1; CDR3 DNA: TGCAGCGTTGCCCCAAGGGGGACAGTACGGTACGAGCAGTACTTC; CDR3 protein: CSVAPRGTVRYEQYF
D gene: NA; clone size: NA; J gene: TRBJ1-1; V gene: TRBV30; CDR3 DNA: TGTGCCTGGAGTCGTAGGAACACTGAAGCTTTCTTT; CDR3 protein: CAWSRRNTEAFF
D gene: NA; clone size: NA; J gene: TRBJ2-7; V gene: TRBV25-1; CDR3 DNA: TGTGCCAGCAGTGAACTGGGCCACGAGCAGTACTTT; CDR3 protein: CASSELGHEQYF
D gene: NA; clone size: once; J gene: TRBJ1-6; V gene: TRBV6-1; CDR3 DNA: TGTGCCAGCAGTCCCCCGGACGGTAATAATTCACCCCTCCACTTT; CDR3 protein: CASSPPDGNNSPLHF
D gene: NA; clone size: few; J gene: TRBJ2-3; V gene: TRBV25-1; CDR3 DNA: TGTGCCAGCAGGAGGACAGGCACAGATACGCAGTATTTT; CDR3 protein: CASRRTGTDTQYF
D gene: TRBD2; clone size: NA; J gene: TRBJ2-1; V gene: TRBV7-3; CDR3 DNA: TGTGCCAGCAGCCGAGACAGCGGGAGCCCCACGGAGCAGTTCTTC; CDR3 protein: CASSRDSGSPTEQFF
D gene: NA; clone size: NA; J gene: TRBJ1-2; V gene: TRBV5-4; CDR3 DNA: TGTGCCAGCAGCTTGGTCCCGCGTGAAGGCTACACCTTC; CDR3 protein: CASSLVPREGYTF
D gene: NA; clone size: NA; J gene: TRBJ2-7; V gene: TRBV27; CDR3 DNA: TGTGCCAGCGGGTTTTATCGCGGTGGGCGAGGGGAGCAGTACTTC; CDR3 protein: CASGFYRGGRGEQYF
D gene: NA; clone size: NA; J gene: TRBJ1-3; V gene: TRBV19; CDR3 DNA: TGTGCCAGTAGTCCCCGCAGCCGCGTGCTCTCTGGAAACACCATATATTTT; CDR3 protein: CASSPRSRVLSGNTIYF
D gene: TRBD2; clone size: few; J gene: TRBJ2-7; V gene: TRBV2; CDR3 DNA: TGTGCCAGCAGAGAGCGGGAGACCTCCCTCGAGCAGTACTTC; CDR3 protein: CASRERETSLEQYF
D gene: NA; clone size: NA; J gene: TRBJ2-2; V gene: TRBV5-1; CDR3 DNA: TGCGCCAGCAGCTCAAGTTTTGGTCCCGGGGAGCTGTTTTTT; CDR3 protein: CASSSSFGPGELFF
D gene: TRBD2; clone size: NA; J gene: TRBJ2-1; V gene: TRBV5-1; CDR3 DNA: TGCGCCAGCAGCTCCCTAGCGGGAGGGTCATACAATGAGCAGTTCTTC; CDR3 protein: CASSSLAGGSYNEQFF
D gene: TRBD1; clone size: NA; J gene: TRBJ1-3; V gene: TRBV28; CDR3 DNA: TGTGCCAGCCAGGAGGGGGCCAAAAGAAACACCATATATTTT; CDR3 protein: CASQEGAKRNTIYF
D gene: NA; clone size: NA; J gene: TRBJ2-3; V gene: TRBV6-5; CDR3 DNA: TGTGCCAGCAGCCCGGGGTATCTACTAGATACGCAGTATTTT; CDR3 protein: CASSPGYLLDTQYF
D gene: NA; clone size: NA; J gene: TRBJ2-7; V gene: TRBV6-5; CDR3 DNA: TGTGCCAGCCGAGGAAGCTACGAGCAGTACTTC; CDR3 protein: CASRGSYEQYF
D gene: NA; clone size: NA; J gene: TRBJ2-7; V gene: TRBV6-6; CDR3 DNA: TGTGCCAGCAGTTACTCTCCCTTACGTCAGAAATACGAGCAGTACTTC; CDR3 protein: CASSYSPLRQKYEQYF
D gene: NA; clone size: few; J gene: TRBJ2-2; V gene: TRBV29-1; CDR3 DNA: TGCAGCGTTGAACGCGACACCGGGGAGCTGTTTTTT; CDR3 protein: CSVERDTGELFF